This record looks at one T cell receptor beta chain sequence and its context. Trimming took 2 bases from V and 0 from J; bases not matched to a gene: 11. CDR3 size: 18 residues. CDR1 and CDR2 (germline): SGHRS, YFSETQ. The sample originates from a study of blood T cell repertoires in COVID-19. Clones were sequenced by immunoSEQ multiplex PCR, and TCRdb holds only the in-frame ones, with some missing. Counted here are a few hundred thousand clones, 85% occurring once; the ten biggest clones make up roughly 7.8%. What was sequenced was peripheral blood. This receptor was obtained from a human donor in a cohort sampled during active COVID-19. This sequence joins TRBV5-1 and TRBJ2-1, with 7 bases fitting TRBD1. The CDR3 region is CASSFRQGFVSSYNEQFF. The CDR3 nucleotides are TGCGCCAGCAGCTTTCGACAGGGCTTCGTAAGCTCCTACAATGAGCAGTTCTTC.